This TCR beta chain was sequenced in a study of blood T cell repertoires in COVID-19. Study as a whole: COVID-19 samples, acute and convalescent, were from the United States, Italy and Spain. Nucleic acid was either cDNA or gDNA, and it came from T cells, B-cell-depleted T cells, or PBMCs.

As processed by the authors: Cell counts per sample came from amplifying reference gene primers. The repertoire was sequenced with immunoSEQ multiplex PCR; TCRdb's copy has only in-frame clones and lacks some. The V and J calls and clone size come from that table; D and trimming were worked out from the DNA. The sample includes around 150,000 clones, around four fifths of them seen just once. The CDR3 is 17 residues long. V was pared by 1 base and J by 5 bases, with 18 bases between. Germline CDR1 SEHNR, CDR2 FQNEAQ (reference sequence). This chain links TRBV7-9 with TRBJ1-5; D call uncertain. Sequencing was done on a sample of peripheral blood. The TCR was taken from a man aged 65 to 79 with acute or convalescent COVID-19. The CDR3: CASSLGEGGAQDQPQHF. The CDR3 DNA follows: TGTGCCAGCAGCTTAGGAGAGGGAGGAGCCCAGGATCAGCCCCAGCATTTT.